This T cell receptor (beta chain) emerged from a study of blood T cell repertoires in COVID-19. Overall study: The samples span acute and convalescent COVID-19 from the United States, Italy and Spain. The analysed material was cDNA or gDNA that came from T cells, B-cell-depleted T cells, or PBMCs.

In the original analysis: Estimation of nucleated cell counts was performed using reference gene primer amplification. TCRdb's copy holds only in-frame clones and misses some; the assay was immunoSEQ multiplex PCR. The DNA gave D and trimming, while V, J and clone size come from that table. Among more than 85,000 clones, 89% were seen once, and the ten largest hold approximately 3.1%. The receptor's source is a woman aged 65 to 85 with acute or convalescent COVID-19. The source material was peripheral blood.

As DNA, the CDR3 is TGTGCCAGCAGCTTCCAGACAGGGGACTATGGCTACACCTTC. Amino acids: CASSFQTGDYGYTF. The V and J genes are TRBV11-1 and TRBJ1-2; TRBD1 aligns across 8 bases. The CDR3 extends over 14 amino acids. The trim removed 3 bases at V and 3 bases at J, leaving 3 bases unmatched. The germline V gene encodes CDR1 SGHAT and CDR2 FQDESV (reference sequence).